The rows below give T cell receptor beta chains drawn from one sample of a study of early T cells in non-severe SARS-CoV-2 infection. A single record per CDR3 protein comes from TCRdb applying MiXCR to the 5' RACE reads. Found here are 50,000 to 70,000 distinct CDR3 sequences, under 10% of them singletons; the top ten hold more than 6.5%. Source material: whole blood. The receptors were gathered from an adult who was a healthcare worker with PCR-confirmed SARS-CoV-2 infection or an uninfected control (not recorded which). The CDR3 runs from the conserved cysteine through the conserved F or W. The order of the fields is J gene, V gene, clone size, D gene, CDR3 protein, CDR3 DNA. A D gene is named only where the DNA matches it firmly. A clone size is listed for some rows: how often the clone was seen (once, few, many), or a class if it is expanded.

j_gene: TRBJ2-1; v_gene: TRBV5-1; abundance: few; d_gene: TRBD2; CDR3aa: CASSPEAGLGNEQFF; CDR3nt: TGCGCCAGCAGCCCCGAAGCGGGATTGGGCAATGAGCAGTTCTTC
j_gene: TRBJ2-4; v_gene: TRBV9; abundance: few; d_gene: NA; CDR3aa: CASSVPGVKNIQYF; CDR3nt: TGTGCCAGCAGCGTACCCGGAGTCAAAAACATTCAGTACTTC
j_gene: TRBJ1-5; v_gene: TRBV30; abundance: few; d_gene: NA; CDR3aa: CAWRGRVYRSNQPQHF; CDR3nt: TGTGCCTGGAGGGGCAGGGTTTATAGAAGCAATCAGCCCCAGCATTTT
j_gene: TRBJ1-3; v_gene: TRBV4-2; abundance: NA; d_gene: NA; CDR3aa: CASSQDRRQAGNTIYF; CDR3nt: TGTGCCAGCAGCCAAGATAGGCGGCAGGCTGGAAACACCATATATTTT
j_gene: TRBJ2-2; v_gene: TRBV3-1; abundance: few; d_gene: TRBD2; CDR3aa: CASSQVGLAGSSGGELFF; CDR3nt: TGTGCCAGCAGCCAAGTCGGACTAGCGGGAAGTAGTGGCGGGGAGCTGTTTTTT
j_gene: TRBJ2-1; v_gene: TRBV10-1; abundance: many; d_gene: TRBD2; CDR3aa: CASSPSGSSNIDGDEQFF; CDR3nt: TGCGCCAGCAGCCCTAGCGGGTCTTCAAATATCGACGGCGATGAGCAGTTCTTC
j_gene: TRBJ1-6; v_gene: TRBV20-1; abundance: many; d_gene: TRBD1; CDR3aa: CSARPQGRPYNSPLHF; CDR3nt: TGCAGTGCTAGGCCACAGGGGAGGCCCTATAATTCACCCCTCCACTTT
j_gene: TRBJ2-1; v_gene: TRBV20-1; abundance: many; d_gene: TRBD2; CDR3aa: CSRDLAGPDEQFF; CDR3nt: TGCAGTAGGGATCTAGCGGGTCCGGATGAGCAGTTCTTC
j_gene: TRBJ2-7; v_gene: TRBV20-1; abundance: many; d_gene: TRBD2; CDR3aa: CSARFPGLAGEAYEQYF; CDR3nt: TGCAGTGCTAGATTCCCGGGACTAGCGGGAGAAGCCTACGAGCAGTACTTC
j_gene: TRBJ2-5; v_gene: TRBV30; abundance: many; d_gene: TRBD2; CDR3aa: CAWSPPGAPGLAGRETQYF; CDR3nt: TGTGCCTGGAGTCCCCCCGGAGCTCCGGGACTAGCGGGAAGAGAGACCCAGTACTTC
j_gene: TRBJ2-1; v_gene: TRBV5-4; abundance: NA; d_gene: TRBD1; CDR3aa: CASSSGNHRGDNEQLF; CDR3nt: TGTGCCAGCAGTTCGGGAAACCACAGGGGGGACAATGAGCAGCTCTTC
j_gene: TRBJ2-1; v_gene: TRBV2; abundance: few; d_gene: NA; CDR3aa: CASSLDSAYNEQFF; CDR3nt: TGTGCCAGCAGTCTGGACAGCGCCTACAATGAGCAGTTCTTC
j_gene: TRBJ2-6; v_gene: TRBV7-2; abundance: many; d_gene: NA; CDR3aa: CASSLAGGYSGANVLTF; CDR3nt: TGTGCCAGCAGCTTAGCCGGCGGGTACTCTGGGGCCAACGTCCTGACTTTC
j_gene: TRBJ2-7; v_gene: TRBV6-2/TRBV6-3; abundance: many; d_gene: TRBD2; CDR3aa: CASSYSLAGVSEQYF; CDR3nt: TGTGCCAGCAGTTACTCACTAGCGGGAGTCTCCGAGCAGTACTTC
j_gene: TRBJ2-3; v_gene: TRBV29-1; abundance: once; d_gene: NA; CDR3aa: CSVDGLGSTDTQYF; CDR3nt: TGCAGCGTTGACGGCTTGGGTAGCACAGATACGCAGTATTTT
j_gene: TRBJ2-3; v_gene: TRBV10-2; abundance: many; d_gene: TRBD2; CDR3aa: CASSGGLAGFTDTQYF; CDR3nt: TGCGCCAGCAGCGGGGGACTAGCGGGATTCACAGATACGCAGTATTTT
j_gene: TRBJ2-6; v_gene: TRBV7-9; abundance: NA; d_gene: NA; CDR3aa: CALPRMGANVLTF; CDR3nt: TGTGCCCTACCCCGGATGGGGGCCAACGTCCTGACTTTC
j_gene: TRBJ2-1; v_gene: TRBV4-2; abundance: few; d_gene: NA; CDR3aa: CASSQSGFESYNEQFF; CDR3nt: TGTGCCAGCAGCCAATCCGGGTTTGAGTCCTACAATGAGCAGTTCTTC
j_gene: TRBJ1-5; v_gene: TRBV5-5; abundance: many; d_gene: NA; CDR3aa: CASSSREGDPNQGQPQHF; CDR3nt: TGTGCCAGCAGCTCCCGGGAGGGGGACCCCAACCAGGGGCAGCCCCAGCATTTT
j_gene: TRBJ1-1; v_gene: TRBV5-4; abundance: NA; d_gene: TRBD1; CDR3aa: CASSLSGTGAQQFYTEAFF; CDR3nt: TGTGCCAGCAGCCTATCCGGGACAGGAGCACAACAATTCTACACTGAAGCTTTCTTT
j_gene: TRBJ2-1; v_gene: TRBV28; abundance: many; d_gene: NA; CDR3aa: CASSHPPSRRAYNEQFF; CDR3nt: TGTGCCAGCAGTCATCCCCCCTCGCGGAGAGCCTACAATGAGCAGTTCTTC
j_gene: TRBJ2-1; v_gene: TRBV7-3; abundance: many; d_gene: NA; CDR3aa: CASSPGPDFGQFF; CDR3nt: TGTGCCAGCAGCCCCGGGCCAGATTTCGGGCAGTTCTTC
j_gene: TRBJ2-7; v_gene: TRBV25-1; abundance: many; d_gene: TRBD2; CDR3aa: CASSEYFGDPRVEAGGPYEQYF; CDR3nt: TGTGCCAGCAGTGAATATTTCGGGGACCCCCGGGTTGAAGCGGGAGGTCCCTACGAGCAGTACTTC
j_gene: TRBJ2-3; v_gene: TRBV20-1; abundance: many; d_gene: TRBD1; CDR3aa: CSADRADTQYF; CDR3nt: TGCAGTGCTGACAGGGCAGATACGCAGTATTTT
j_gene: TRBJ2-7; v_gene: TRBV28; abundance: few; d_gene: NA; CDR3aa: CASSLRYEQYF; CDR3nt: TGTGCCAGCAGTTTACGCTACGAGCAGTACTTC
j_gene: TRBJ2-1; v_gene: TRBV4-3; abundance: many; d_gene: NA; CDR3aa: CASSQDRQGRSYNEQFF; CDR3nt: TGCGCCAGCAGCCAAGATAGGCAGGGCCGCTCCTACAATGAGCAGTTCTTC
j_gene: TRBJ2-7; v_gene: TRBV29-1; abundance: many; d_gene: NA; CDR3aa: CSVERGTAPSYEQYF; CDR3nt: TGCAGCGTTGAAAGGGGGACTGCCCCATCCTACGAGCAGTACTTC
j_gene: TRBJ2-7; v_gene: TRBV5-6; abundance: NA; d_gene: TRBD1; CDR3aa: CASSLQGAYSSYEQYF; CDR3nt: TGTGCCAGCAGCTTGCAGGGGGCGTATAGTTCCTACGAGCAGTACTTC
j_gene: TRBJ2-3; v_gene: TRBV27; abundance: many; d_gene: TRBD2; CDR3aa: CASSPRTGGPDTQYF; CDR3nt: TGTGCCAGCAGTCCTAGGACGGGAGGGCCAGATACGCAGTATTTT
j_gene: TRBJ1-5; v_gene: TRBV6-1; abundance: many; d_gene: NA; CDR3aa: CATGVSNQPQHF; CDR3nt: TGTGCCACCGGAGTTAGCAATCAGCCCCAGCATTTT
j_gene: TRBJ1-1; v_gene: TRBV18; abundance: many; d_gene: NA; CDR3aa: CASSPEGLVEAFF; CDR3nt: TGTGCCAGCTCACCTGAGGGTCTCGTTGAAGCTTTCTTT
j_gene: TRBJ1-4; v_gene: TRBV10-3; abundance: NA; d_gene: TRBD1; CDR3aa: CATGQVGEKLFF; CDR3nt: TGTGCCACAGGACAGGTTGGGGAAAAACTGTTTTTT
j_gene: TRBJ1-3; v_gene: TRBV18; abundance: many; d_gene: TRBD1; CDR3aa: CASSPPSGGYGNTIYF; CDR3nt: TGTGCCAGCTCACCACCATCAGGGGGCTACGGAAACACCATATATTTT
j_gene: TRBJ1-2; v_gene: TRBV7-2; abundance: NA; d_gene: NA; CDR3aa: CASSPGIQSKGYTF; CDR3nt: TGTGCCAGCAGCCCAGGCATCCAATCCAAGGGCTACACCTTC
j_gene: TRBJ2-7; v_gene: TRBV29-1; abundance: many; d_gene: NA; CDR3aa: CSALTGILYEQYF; CDR3nt: TGCAGCGCACTAACAGGAATCCTCTACGAGCAGTACTTC
j_gene: TRBJ1-5; v_gene: TRBV20-1; abundance: few; d_gene: TRBD1; CDR3aa: CSARDRDRVIFQPQHF; CDR3nt: TGCAGTGCTAGAGACCGGGACAGGGTCATATTTCAGCCCCAGCATTTT
j_gene: TRBJ2-5; v_gene: TRBV29-1; abundance: many; d_gene: TRBD1; CDR3aa: CSVQGDGVKYQETQYF; CDR3nt: TGCAGCGTCCAGGGGGACGGAGTAAAGTACCAAGAGACCCAGTACTTC
j_gene: TRBJ2-2; v_gene: TRBV5-1; abundance: medium-sized; d_gene: NA; CDR3aa: CASSFSLNTGELFF; CDR3nt: TGCGCCAGCAGCTTCAGCCTGAACACCGGGGAGCTGTTTTTT
j_gene: TRBJ2-3; v_gene: TRBV20-1; abundance: many; d_gene: TRBD1; CDR3aa: CSATPPGQGADTQYF; CDR3nt: TGCAGTGCTACACCCCCGGGACAGGGGGCAGATACGCAGTATTTT
j_gene: TRBJ2-1; v_gene: TRBV14; abundance: many; d_gene: TRBD2; CDR3aa: CASSQALAGKRDEQFF; CDR3nt: TGTGCCAGCAGCCAAGCCCTAGCGGGAAAAAGGGATGAGCAGTTCTTC
j_gene: TRBJ2-2; v_gene: TRBV7-6; abundance: NA; d_gene: NA; CDR3aa: CASSFPGELFF; CDR3nt: TGTGCCAGCAGCTTTCCCGGGGAGCTGTTTTTT
j_gene: TRBJ1-1; v_gene: TRBV7-2; abundance: NA; d_gene: NA; CDR3aa: CASSSDSLNTEAFF; CDR3nt: TGTGCCAGCAGCTCCGACAGCTTGAACACTGAAGCTTTCTTT
j_gene: TRBJ2-7; v_gene: TRBV21-1; abundance: few; d_gene: NA; CDR3aa: CASSKVGGMVYEQYF; CDR3nt: TGTGCCAGCAGCAAAGTCGGGGGGATGGTCTACGAGCAGTACTTC
j_gene: TRBJ2-3; v_gene: TRBV20-1; abundance: NA; d_gene: NA; CDR3aa: CSARRPGDTQYF; CDR3nt: TGCAGTGCTCGGAGACCCGGAGATACGCAGTATTTT
j_gene: TRBJ1-6; v_gene: TRBV12-3/TRBV12-4; abundance: many; d_gene: NA; CDR3aa: CASSYVEVPLHF; CDR3nt: TGTGCCAGCAGTTATGTTGAGGTACCCCTCCACTTT
j_gene: TRBJ1-4; v_gene: TRBV7-8; abundance: many; d_gene: NA; CDR3aa: CASSLVTGGSEKLFF; CDR3nt: TGTGCCAGCAGCTTAGTCACAGGAGGAAGTGAAAAACTGTTTTTT
j_gene: TRBJ2-5; v_gene: TRBV29-1; abundance: NA; d_gene: NA; CDR3aa: CSVVKAGTETQYF; CDR3nt: TGCAGCGTTGTGAAGGCGGGAACAGAGACCCAGTACTTC
j_gene: TRBJ2-3; v_gene: TRBV7-2; abundance: many; d_gene: TRBD2; CDR3aa: CASSPRAGWTDTQYF; CDR3nt: TGTGCCAGCAGCCCAAGAGCGGGGTGGACAGATACGCAGTATTTT